This paragraph covers one TCR beta chain sequence. These data originate in a study of OX40 agonist ivuxolimab in advanced cancers. Study at large: Males comprised roughly four fifths of the group, whose mean age was roughly 64 years (range 23 to 79).

Clones were read by immunoSEQ multiplex PCR, and TCRdb kept only the in-frame ones, dropping some. The data contain about 40,000 clones, 70% to 90% of them singletons. Per the germline V gene, CDR1 is LGHNA and CDR2 is YSLEER. Trimming took 4 bases from V and 3 from J, leaving 7 bases between them. The CDR3 extends over 13 amino acids. The chain recombines TRBV4-3 with TRBJ1-5; a possible D gene is TRBD1 (5 bases). This sequence was found in an adult with an advanced solid tumor such as melanoma, head and neck, liver or kidney cancer. The sample here was CD4+ or CD8+ T cells sorted from blood, taken in a trial of the OX40 agonist ivuxolimab. In DNA form, the CDR3 reads TGCGCCAGCAGCCTGGGGCTCAATCAGCCCCAGCATTTT. It yields the protein CASSLGLNQPQHF.